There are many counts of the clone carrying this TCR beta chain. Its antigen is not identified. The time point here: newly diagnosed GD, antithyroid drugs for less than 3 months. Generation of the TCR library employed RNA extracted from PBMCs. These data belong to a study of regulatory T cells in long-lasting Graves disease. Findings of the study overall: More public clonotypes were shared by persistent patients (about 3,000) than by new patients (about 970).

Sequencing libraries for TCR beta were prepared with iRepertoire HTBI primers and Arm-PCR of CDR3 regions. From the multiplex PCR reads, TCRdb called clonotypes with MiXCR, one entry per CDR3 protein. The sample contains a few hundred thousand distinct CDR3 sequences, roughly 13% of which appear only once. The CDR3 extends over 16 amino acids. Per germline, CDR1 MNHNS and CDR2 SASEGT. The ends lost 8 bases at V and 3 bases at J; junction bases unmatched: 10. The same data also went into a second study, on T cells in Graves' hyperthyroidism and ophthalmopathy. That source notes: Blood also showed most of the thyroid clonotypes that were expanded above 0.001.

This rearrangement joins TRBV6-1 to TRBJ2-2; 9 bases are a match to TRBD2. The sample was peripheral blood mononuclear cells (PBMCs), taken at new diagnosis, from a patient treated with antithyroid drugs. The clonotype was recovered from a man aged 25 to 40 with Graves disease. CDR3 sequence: CASSIGAGGDTGELFF. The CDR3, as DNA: TGTGCCAGCTCGATCGGGGCGGGAGGGGACACCGGGGAGCTGTTTTTT.